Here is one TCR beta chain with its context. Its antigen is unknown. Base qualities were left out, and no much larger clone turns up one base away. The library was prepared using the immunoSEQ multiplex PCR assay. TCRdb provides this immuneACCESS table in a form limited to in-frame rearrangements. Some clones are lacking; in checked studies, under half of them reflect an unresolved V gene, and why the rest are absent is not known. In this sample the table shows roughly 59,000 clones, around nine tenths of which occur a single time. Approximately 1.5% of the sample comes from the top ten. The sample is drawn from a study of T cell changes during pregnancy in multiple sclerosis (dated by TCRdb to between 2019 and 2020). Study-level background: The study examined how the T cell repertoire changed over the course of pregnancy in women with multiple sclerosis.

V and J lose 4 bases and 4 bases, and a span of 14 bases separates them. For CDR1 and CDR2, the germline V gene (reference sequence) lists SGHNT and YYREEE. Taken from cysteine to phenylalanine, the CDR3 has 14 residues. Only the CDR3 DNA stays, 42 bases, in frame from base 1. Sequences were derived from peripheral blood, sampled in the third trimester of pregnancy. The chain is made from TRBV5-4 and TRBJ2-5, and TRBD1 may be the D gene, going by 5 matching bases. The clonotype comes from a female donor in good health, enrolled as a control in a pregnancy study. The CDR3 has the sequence CASSAGDSLETQYF. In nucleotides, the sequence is TGTGCCAGCAGCGCCGGCGACAGTTTAGAGACCCAGTACTTC.